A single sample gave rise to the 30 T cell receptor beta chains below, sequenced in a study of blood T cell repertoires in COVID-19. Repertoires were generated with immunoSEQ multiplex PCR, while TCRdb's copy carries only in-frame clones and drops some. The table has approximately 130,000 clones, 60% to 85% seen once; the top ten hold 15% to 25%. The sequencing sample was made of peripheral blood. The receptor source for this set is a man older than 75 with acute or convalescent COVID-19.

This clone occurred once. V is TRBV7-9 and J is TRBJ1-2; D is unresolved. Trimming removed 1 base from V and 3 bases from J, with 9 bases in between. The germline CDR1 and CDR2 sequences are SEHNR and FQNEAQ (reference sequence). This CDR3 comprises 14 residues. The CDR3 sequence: CASSLDRGYYGYTF. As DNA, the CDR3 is TGTGCCAGCAGCTTAGATCGGGGTTACTATGGCTACACCTTC.

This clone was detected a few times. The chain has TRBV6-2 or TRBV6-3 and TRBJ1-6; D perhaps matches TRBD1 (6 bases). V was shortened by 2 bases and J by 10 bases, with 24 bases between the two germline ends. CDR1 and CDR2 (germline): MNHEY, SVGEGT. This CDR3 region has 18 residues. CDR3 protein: CASSYRGQRSARPSPLHF. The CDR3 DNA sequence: TGTGCCAGCAGTTACCGAGGACAGCGCTCCGCTAGACCCTCACCCCTCCACTTT.

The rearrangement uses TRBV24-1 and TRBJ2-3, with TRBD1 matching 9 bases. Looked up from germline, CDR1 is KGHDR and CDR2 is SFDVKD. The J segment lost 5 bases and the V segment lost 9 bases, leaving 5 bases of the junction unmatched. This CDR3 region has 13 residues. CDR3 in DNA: TGTGCCACCGGGACAGGGTTTTTAGATACGCAGTATTTT. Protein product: CATGTGFLDTQYF.

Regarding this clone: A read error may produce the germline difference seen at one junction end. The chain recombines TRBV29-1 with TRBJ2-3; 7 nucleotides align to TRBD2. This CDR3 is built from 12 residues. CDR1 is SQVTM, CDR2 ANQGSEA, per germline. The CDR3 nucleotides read TGCAGCGTTGCGACTAGCACCGATACGCAGTATTTT. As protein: CSVATSTDTQYF.

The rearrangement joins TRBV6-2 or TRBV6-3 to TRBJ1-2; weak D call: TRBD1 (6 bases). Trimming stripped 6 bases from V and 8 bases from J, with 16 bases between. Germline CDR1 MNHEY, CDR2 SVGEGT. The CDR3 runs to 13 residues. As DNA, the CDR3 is TGTGCCAGCAGCCTCTTTCGGGGGGCAGGCTACACCTTC. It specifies CASSLFRGAGYTF.

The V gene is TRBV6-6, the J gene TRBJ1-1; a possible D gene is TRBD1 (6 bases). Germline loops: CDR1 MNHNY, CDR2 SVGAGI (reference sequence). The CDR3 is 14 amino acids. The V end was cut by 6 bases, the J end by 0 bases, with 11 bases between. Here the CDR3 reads CASRRTDMNTEAFF. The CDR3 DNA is TGTGCCAGCAGGAGGACAGATATGAACACTGAAGCTTTCTTT.

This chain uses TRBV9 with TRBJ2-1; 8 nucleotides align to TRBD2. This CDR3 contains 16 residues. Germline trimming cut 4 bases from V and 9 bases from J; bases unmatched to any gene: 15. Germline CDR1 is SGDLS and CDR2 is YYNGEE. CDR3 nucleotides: TGTGCCAGCAGCCCACAGCCCTCGGGGGGGGCAGGTGAGCAGTTCTTC. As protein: CASSPQPSGGAGEQFF.

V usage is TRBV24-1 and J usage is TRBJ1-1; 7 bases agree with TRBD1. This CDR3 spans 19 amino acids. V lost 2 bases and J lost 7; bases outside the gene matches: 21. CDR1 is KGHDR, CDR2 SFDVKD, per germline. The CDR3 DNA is TGTGCCACCAGTGATTCTGCACGGGACAGCTTACTTAATGTGAGTGAAGCTTTCTTT. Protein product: CATSDSARDSLLNVSEAFF.

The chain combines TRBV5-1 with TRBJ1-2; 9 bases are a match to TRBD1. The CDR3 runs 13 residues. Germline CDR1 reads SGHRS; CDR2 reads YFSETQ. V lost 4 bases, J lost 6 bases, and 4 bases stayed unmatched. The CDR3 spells CASSPGQGHGYTF. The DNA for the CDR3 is TGCGCCAGCAGCCCGGGACAGGGCCATGGCTACACCTTC.

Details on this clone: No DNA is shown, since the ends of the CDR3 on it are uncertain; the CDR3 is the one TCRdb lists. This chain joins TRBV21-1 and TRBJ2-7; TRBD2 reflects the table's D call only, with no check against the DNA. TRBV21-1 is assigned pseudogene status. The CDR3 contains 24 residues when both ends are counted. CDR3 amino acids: CASSSLALRISVPAAMPPPYEQYF.

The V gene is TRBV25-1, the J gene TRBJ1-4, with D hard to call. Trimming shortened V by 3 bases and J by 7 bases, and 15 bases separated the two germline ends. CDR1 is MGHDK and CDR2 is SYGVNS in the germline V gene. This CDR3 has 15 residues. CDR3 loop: CASSDGWPTGEKLFF. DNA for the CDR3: TGTGCCAGCAGTGACGGGTGGCCTACCGGTGAAAAACTGTTTTTT.

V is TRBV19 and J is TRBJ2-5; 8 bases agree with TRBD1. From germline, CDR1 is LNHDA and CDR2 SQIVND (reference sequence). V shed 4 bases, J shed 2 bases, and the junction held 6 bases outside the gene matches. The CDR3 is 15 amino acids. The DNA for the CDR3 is TGTGCCAGTAGTAACCCCAACAGGGGGCAAGAGACCCAGTACTTC. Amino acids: CASSNPNRGQETQYF.

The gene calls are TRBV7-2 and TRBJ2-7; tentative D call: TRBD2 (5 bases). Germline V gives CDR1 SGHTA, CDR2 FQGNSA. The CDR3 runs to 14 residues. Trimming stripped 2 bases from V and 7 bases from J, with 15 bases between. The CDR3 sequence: CASSLTQSSGEQYF. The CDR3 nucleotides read TGTGCCAGCAGCTTAACACAATCTTCGGGAGAGCAGTACTTC.

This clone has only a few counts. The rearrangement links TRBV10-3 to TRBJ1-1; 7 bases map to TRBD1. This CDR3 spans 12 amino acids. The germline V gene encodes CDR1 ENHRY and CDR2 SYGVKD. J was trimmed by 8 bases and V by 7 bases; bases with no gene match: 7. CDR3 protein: CAIKGQAPEAFF. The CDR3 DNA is TGTGCCATCAAAGGACAGGCGCCCGAAGCTTTCTTT.

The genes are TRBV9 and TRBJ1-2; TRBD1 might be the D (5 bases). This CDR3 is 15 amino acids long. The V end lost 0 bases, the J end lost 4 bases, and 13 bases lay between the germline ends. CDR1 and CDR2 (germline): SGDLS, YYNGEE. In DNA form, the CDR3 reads TGTGCCAGCAGCGTAGGAAGGGGTGGTGGCTATGGCTACACCTTC. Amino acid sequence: CASSVGRGGGYGYTF.

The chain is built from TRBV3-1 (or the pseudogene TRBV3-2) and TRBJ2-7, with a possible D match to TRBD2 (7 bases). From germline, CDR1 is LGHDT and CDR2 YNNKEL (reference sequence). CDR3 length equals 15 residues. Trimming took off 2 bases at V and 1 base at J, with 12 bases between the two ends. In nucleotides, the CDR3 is TGTGCCAGCAGCCAAAGAGGGGGGGATTCCTACGAGCAGTACTTC. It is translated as CASSQRGGDSYEQYF.

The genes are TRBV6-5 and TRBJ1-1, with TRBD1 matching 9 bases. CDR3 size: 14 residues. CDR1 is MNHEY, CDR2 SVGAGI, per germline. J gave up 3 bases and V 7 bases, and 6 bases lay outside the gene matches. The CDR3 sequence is CASTRDRGDTEAFF. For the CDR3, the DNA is TGTGCCAGCACCCGAGACAGGGGGGACACTGAAGCTTTCTTT.

CDR3 protein: CASSQGVSPRYAAQYF. CDR3 nucleotide sequence: TGCGCCAGCAGCCAAGGGGTTTCCCCGAGGTACGCGGCCCAGTACTTC. The rearrangement joins TRBV4-1 to TRBJ2-5; D is unresolved. Germline V gives CDR1 MGHRA, CDR2 YSYEKL. Trimming removed 1 base from V and 9 bases from J, with 21 bases in between. This CDR3 has 16 amino acids.

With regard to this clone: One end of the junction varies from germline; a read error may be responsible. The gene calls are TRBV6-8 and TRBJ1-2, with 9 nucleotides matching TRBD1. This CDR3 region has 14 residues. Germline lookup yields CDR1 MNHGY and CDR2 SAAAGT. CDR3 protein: CATTTGTGRMGSTF. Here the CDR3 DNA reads TGTGCCACCACCACCGGGACAGGGCGCATGGGCTCCACCTTC.

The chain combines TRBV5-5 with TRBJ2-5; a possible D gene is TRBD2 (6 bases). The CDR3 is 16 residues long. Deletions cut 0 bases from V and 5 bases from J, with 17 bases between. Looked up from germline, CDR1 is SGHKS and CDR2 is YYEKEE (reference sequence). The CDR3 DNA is TGTGCCAGCAGCTTGGCAGGCACTAGCCGGTCGGAGACCCAGTACTTC. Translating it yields CASSLAGTSRSETQYF.

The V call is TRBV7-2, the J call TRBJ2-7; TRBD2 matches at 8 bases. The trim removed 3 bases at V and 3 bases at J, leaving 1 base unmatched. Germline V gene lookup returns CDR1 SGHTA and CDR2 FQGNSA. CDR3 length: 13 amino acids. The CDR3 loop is CASSFSGDYEQYF. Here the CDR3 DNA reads TGTGCCAGCAGCTTTAGCGGGGACTACGAGCAGTACTTC.

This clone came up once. The CDR3: CASSRPGQGPNEQFF. The CDR3 region has the DNA TGTGCCAGCAGTCGACCGGGACAGGGACCAAATGAGCAGTTCTTC. The rearrangement uses TRBV27 and TRBJ2-1; 9 positions match TRBD1. Germline CDR1 MNHEY, CDR2 SMNVEV (reference sequence). V dropped 5 bases and J dropped 7; count of bases not matched to a gene: 9. CDR3 size: 15 residues.

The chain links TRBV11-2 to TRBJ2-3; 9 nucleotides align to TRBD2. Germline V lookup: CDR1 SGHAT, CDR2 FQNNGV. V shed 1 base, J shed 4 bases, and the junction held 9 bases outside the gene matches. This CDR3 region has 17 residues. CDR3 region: CASSLGASGVTSDTQYF. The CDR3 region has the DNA TGTGCCAGCAGCTTAGGTGCTAGCGGGGTTACTTCAGATACGCAGTATTTT.

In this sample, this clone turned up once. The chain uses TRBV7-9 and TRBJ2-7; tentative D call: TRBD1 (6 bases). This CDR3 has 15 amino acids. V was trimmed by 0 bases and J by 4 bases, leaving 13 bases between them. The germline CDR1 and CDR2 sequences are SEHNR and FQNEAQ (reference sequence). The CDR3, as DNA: TGTGCCAGCAGCTTAGCCGGACAGATTGGTTACGAGCAGTACTTC. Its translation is CASSLAGQIGYEQYF.

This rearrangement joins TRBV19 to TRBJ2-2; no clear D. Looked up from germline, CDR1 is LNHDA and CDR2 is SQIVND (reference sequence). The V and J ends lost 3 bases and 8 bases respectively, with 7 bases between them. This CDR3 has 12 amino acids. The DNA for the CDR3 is TGTGCCAGTAGTATTGTAGCTGGGGAGCTGTTTTTT. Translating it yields CASSIVAGELFF. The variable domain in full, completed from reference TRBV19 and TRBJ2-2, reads DGGITQSPKYLFRKEGQNVTLSCEQNLNHDAMYWYRQDPGQGLRLIYYSQIVNDFQKGDIAEGYSVSREKKESFPLTVTSAQKNPTAFYLCASSIVAGELFFGEGSRLTVL.

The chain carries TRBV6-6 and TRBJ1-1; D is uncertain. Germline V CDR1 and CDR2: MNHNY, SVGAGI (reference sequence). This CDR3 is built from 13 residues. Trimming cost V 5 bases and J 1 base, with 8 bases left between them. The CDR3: CASSPQKNTEAFF. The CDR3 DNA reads TGTGCCAGCAGTCCACAGAAGAACACTGAAGCTTTCTTT.

CDR3 sequence (DNA): TGTGCCAGCAGAGGACAGGGGGCTTTAGGGGAGCTGTTTTTT. Its translation is CASRGQGALGELFF. The rearrangement links TRBV2 to TRBJ2-2; TRBD1 matches 11 bases. V trimming: 6 bases; J trimming: 8 bases; junction bases outside the gene matches: 5. CDR3 length: 14 residues. Germline V CDR1 and CDR2: SNHLY, FYNNEI.

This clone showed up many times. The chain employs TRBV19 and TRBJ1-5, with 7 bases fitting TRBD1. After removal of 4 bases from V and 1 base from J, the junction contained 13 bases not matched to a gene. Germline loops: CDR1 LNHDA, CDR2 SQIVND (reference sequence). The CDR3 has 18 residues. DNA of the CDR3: TGTGCCAGTAGTACTACCGGACAGGTAATAAGGAGCAATCAGCCCCAGCATTTT. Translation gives CASSTTGQVIRSNQPQHF.

CDR3 sequence reads: CASSYSGQAGGEQYF. The CDR3 DNA reads TGTGCCAGCAGTTACTCCGGGCAGGCGGGCGGTGAGCAGTACTTC. The V call is TRBV6-6, the J call TRBJ2-7, with TRBD2 as a possible D gene (5 bases). This CDR3 contains 15 residues. Per germline, CDR1 MNHNY and CDR2 SVGAGI (reference sequence). V was shortened by 0 bases and J by 7 bases, with 16 bases between the two germline ends.

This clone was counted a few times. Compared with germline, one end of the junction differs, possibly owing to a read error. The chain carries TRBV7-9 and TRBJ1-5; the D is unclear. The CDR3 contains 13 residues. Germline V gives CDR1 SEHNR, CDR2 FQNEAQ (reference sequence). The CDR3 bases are TGTGCCAGCAGCTTAAGTAGCACTCAGCCCCAGCATTTT. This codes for CASSLSSTQPQHF.